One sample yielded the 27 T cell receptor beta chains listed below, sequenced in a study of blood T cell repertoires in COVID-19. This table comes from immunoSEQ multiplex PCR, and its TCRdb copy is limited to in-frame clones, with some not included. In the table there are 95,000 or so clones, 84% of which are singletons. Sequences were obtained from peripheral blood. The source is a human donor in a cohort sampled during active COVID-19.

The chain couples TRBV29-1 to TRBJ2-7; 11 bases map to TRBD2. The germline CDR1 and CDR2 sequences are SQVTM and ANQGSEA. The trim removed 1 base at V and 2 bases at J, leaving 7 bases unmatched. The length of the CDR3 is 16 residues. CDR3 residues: CSVEVPTSGTAYEQYF. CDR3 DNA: TGCAGCGTTGAAGTTCCGACTAGCGGGACAGCCTACGAGCAGTACTTC.

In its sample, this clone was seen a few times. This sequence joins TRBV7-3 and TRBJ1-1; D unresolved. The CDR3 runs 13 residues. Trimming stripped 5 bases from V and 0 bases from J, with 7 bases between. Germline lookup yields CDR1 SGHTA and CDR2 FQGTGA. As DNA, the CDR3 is TGTGCCAGCAGCCGCGAGTTGAACACTGAAGCTTTCTTT. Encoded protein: CASSRELNTEAFF.

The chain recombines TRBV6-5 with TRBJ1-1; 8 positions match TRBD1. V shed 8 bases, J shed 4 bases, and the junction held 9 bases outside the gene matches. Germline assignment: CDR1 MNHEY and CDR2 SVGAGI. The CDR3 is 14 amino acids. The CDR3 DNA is TGTGCCAGCCGAGAGACAGGGGAAGTCACTGAAGCTTTCTTT. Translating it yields CASRETGEVTEAFF.

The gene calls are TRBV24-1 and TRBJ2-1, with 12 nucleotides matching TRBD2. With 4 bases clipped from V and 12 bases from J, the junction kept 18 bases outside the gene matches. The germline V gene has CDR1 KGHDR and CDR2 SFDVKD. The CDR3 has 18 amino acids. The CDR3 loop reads CATSDPPKTSGGFGGQFF. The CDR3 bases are TGTGCCACCAGTGACCCACCCAAGACTAGCGGGGGTTTTGGTGGGCAGTTCTTC.

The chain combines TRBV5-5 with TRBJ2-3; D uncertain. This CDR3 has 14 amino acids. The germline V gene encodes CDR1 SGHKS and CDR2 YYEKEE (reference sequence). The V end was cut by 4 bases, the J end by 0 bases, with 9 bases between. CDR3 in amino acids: CASSILSSTDTQYF. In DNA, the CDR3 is TGTGCCAGCAGCATTCTATCTAGCACAGATACGCAGTATTTT.

The CDR3 region has the DNA TGTGCCAGCAGCGCGCCGGGACTCTACGAGCAGTACTTC. Translating it yields CASSAPGLYEQYF. The rearrangement uses TRBV11-2 and TRBJ2-7; TRBD2 is a possible D gene (6 bases). With 5 bases removed from V and 3 bases from J, the gap between germline ends came to 11 bases. The CDR3 has 13 residues. Germline-derived CDR1 and CDR2 are SGHAT and FQNNGV. Drawing the rest from reference TRBV11-2 and TRBJ2-7, the complete variable domain is EAGVAQSPRYKIIEKRQSVAFWCNPISGHATLYWYQQILGQGPKLLIQFQNNGVVDDSQLPKDRFSAERLKGVDSTLKIQPAKLEDSAVYLCASSAPGLYEQYFGPGTRLTVT.

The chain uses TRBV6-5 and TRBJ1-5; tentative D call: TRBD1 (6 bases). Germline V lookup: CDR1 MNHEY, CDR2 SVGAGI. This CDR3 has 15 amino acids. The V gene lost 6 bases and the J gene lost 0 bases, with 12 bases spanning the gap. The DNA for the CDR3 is TGTGCCAGCAGCAGGGGACGGATTAGCAATCAGCCCCAGCATTTT. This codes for CASSRGRISNQPQHF.

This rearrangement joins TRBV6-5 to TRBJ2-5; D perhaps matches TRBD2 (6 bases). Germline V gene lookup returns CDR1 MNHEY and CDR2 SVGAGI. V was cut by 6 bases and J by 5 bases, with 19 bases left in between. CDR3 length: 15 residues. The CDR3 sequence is CASSSTSPGKETQYF. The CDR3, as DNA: TGTGCCAGCAGCTCGACTAGTCCCGGAAAGGAGACCCAGTACTTC.

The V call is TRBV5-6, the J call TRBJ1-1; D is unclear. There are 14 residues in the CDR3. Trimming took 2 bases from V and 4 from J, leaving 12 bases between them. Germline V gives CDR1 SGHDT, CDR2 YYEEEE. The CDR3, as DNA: TGTGCCAGCAGCTTTATCGGCCGGAGCACTGAAGCTTTCTTT. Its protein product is CASSFIGRSTEAFF.

DNA for the CDR3: TGTGCCAGTAGTATAGATTCCCCGACAGGGAGGAATCAGCCCCAGCATTTT. Translation: CASSIDSPTGRNQPQHF. The chain couples TRBV19 to TRBJ1-5, with 7 bases fitting TRBD1. The J segment lost 4 bases and the V segment lost 0 bases, leaving 9 bases of the junction unmatched. The CDR3 is made up of 17 amino acids. CDR1 is LNHDA, CDR2 SQIVND, per germline (reference sequence). The full variable domain, in which reference TRBV19 and TRBJ1-5 provide the parts outside the CDR3, is DGGITQSPKYLFRKEGQNVTLSCEQNLNHDAMYWYRQDPGQGLRLIYYSQIVNDFQKGDIAEGYSVSREKKESFPLTVTSAQKNPTAFYLCASSIDSPTGRNQPQHFGDGTRLSIL.

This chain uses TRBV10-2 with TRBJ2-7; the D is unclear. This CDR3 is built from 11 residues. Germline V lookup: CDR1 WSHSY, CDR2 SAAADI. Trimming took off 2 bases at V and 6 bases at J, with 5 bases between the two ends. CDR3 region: CASSELFEQYF. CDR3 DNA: TGCGCCAGCAGTGAGCTTTTCGAGCAGTACTTC.

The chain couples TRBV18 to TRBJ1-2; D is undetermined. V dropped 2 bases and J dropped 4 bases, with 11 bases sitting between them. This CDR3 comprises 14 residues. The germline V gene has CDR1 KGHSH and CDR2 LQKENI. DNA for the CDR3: TGTGCCAGCTCACCATTCCAGGAGGTCTATGGCTACACCTTC. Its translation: CASSPFQEVYGYTF.

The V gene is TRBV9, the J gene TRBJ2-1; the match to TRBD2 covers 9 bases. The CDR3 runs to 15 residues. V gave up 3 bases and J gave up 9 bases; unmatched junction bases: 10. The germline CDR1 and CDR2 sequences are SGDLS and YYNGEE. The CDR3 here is CASSGGVAGVTEQFF. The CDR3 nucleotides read TGTGCCAGCAGCGGAGGGGTAGCGGGAGTGACTGAGCAGTTCTTC.

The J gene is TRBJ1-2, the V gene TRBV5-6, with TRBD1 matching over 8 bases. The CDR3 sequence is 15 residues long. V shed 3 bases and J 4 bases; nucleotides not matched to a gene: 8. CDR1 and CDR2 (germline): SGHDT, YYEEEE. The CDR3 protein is CASSSVTQGGYGYTF. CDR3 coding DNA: TGTGCCAGCAGCTCGGTGACACAGGGGGGCTATGGCTACACCTTC.

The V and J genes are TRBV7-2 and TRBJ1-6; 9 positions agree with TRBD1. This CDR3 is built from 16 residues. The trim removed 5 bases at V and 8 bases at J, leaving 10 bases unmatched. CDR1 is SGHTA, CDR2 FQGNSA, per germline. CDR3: CASSPRGTGSDSPLHF. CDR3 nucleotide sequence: TGTGCCAGCAGCCCAAGAGGGACAGGGAGCGATTCACCCCTCCACTTT.

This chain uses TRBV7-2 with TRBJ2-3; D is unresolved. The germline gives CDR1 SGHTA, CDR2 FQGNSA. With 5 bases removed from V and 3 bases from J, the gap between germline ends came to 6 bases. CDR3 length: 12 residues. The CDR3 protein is CASSTRTDTQYF. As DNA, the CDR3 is TGTGCCAGCAGCACTCGAACAGATACGCAGTATTTT.

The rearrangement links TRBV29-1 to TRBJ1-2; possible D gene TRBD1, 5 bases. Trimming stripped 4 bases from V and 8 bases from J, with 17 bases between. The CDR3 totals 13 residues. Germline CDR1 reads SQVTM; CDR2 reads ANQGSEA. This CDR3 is CSVGAGLDGGYTF. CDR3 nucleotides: TGCAGCGTTGGTGCAGGGCTAGACGGGGGCTACACCTTC.

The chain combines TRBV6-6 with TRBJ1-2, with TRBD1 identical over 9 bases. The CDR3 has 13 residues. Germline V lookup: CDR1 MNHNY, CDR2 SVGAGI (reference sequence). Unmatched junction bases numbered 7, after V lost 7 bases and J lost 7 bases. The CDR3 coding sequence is TGTGCCAGCACCCCTGTACAGGGGGCTGGCTACACCTTC. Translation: CASTPVQGAGYTF.

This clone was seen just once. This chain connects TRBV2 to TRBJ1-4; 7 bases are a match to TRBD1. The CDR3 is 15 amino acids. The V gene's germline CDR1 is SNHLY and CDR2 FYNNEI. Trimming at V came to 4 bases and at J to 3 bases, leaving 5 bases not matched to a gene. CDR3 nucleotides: TGTGCCAGCAGTGGACGGACAGGACCTAATGAAAAACTGTTTTTT. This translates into CASSGRTGPNEKLFF. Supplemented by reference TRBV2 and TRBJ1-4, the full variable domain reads EPEVTQTPSHQVTQMGQEVILRCVPISNHLYFYWYRQILGQKVEFLVSFYNNEISEKSEIFDDQFSVERPDGSNFTLKIRSTKLEDSAMYFCASSGRTGPNEKLFFGSGTQLSVL.

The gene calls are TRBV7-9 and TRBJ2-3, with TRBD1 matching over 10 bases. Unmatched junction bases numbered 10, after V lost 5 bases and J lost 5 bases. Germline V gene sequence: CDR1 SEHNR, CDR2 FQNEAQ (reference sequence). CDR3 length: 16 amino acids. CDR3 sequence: CASSQADRGLRDTQYF. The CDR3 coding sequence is TGTGCCAGCAGCCAGGCTGACAGGGGGCTTAGAGATACGCAGTATTTT.

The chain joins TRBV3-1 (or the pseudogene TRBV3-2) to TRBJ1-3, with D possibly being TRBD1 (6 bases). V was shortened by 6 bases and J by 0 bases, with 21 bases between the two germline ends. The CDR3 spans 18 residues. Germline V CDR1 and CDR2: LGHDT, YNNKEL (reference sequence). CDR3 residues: CASSHGTNIFISGNTIYF. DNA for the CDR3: TGTGCCAGCAGTCACGGGACAAATATTTTCATCTCTGGAAACACCATATATTTT.

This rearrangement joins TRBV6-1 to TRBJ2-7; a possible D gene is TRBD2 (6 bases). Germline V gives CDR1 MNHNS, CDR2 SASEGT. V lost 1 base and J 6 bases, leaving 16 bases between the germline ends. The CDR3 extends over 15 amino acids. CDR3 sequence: CASSEVGAWRGEQYF. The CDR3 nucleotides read TGTGCCAGCAGTGAAGTAGGCGCCTGGAGGGGCGAGCAGTACTTC.

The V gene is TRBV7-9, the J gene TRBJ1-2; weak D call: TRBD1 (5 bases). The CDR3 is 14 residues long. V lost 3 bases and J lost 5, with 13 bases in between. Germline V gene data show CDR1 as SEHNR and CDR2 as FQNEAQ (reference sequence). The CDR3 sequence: CASSFATENYGYTF. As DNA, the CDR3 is TGTGCCAGCAGCTTCGCGACAGAGAATTATGGCTACACCTTC.

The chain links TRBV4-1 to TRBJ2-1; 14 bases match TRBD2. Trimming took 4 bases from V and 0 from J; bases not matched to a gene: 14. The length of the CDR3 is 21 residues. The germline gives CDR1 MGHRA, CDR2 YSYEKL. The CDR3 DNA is TGCGCCAGCAGCCCCTACCGACTAGCGGGAGGGCGAACCCGCTCCTACAATGAGCAGTTCTTC. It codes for CASSPYRLAGGRTRSYNEQFF.

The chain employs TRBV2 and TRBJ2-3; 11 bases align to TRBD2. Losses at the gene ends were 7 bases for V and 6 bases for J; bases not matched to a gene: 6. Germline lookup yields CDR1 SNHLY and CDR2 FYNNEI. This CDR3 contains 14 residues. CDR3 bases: TGTGCCAGCACATCTAGCGGGGGGAGGGATACGCAGTATTTT. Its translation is CASTSSGGRDTQYF.

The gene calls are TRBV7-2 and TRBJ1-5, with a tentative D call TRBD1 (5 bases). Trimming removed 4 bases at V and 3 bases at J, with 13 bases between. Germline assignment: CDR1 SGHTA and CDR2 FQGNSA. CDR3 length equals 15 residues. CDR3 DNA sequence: TGTGCCAGCAGCTCCGGCGGGACCCTCAATCAGCCCCAGCATTTT. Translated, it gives CASSSGGTLNQPQHF.

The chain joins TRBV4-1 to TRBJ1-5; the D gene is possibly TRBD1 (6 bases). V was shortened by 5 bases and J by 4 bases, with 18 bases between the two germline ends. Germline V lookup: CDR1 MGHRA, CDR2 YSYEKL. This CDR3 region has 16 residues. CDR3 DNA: TGCGCCAGCAGCAAGGAGAGGGGGGGGCTTAATCAGCCCCAGCATTTT. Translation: CASSKERGGLNQPQHF.